The T cell receptor (beta chain) under discussion was sequenced for a study of neurological immune-mediated disorders (dated by TCRdb to 2018 to 2020). In the study overall: Peripheral blood TCR-beta repertoires from patients with HTLV-I-associated myelopathy (HAM/TSP), patients with multiple sclerosis, and healthy controls were compared in the study using UMI-based sequencing. The approximately 99 TCR-beta libraries included longitudinal samples, technical triplicates and paired sorted CD4+ and CD8+ T-cell subsets alongside PBMC samples. The cohort comprised 60 to 75 subjects: about 14 HAM/TSP patients, roughly 34 multiple sclerosis patients and approximately 20 healthy controls.

With respect to this clonotype: Its recognized antigen is unknown. One base away there is no much larger clone; base qualities are not given.

cDNA was synthesized by template-switch 5'RACE using a primer with a 10-nucleotide random unique molecular identifier that tagged each TCR transcript. Every sequencing run covered 15-18 subjects and yielded more than 200 million TCR-beta sequences. Total RNA was extracted with the RNeasy kit. The KAPA Real-time Library Amplification kit was used to amplify TCR-beta VDJ regions with primers targeting the TCR constant region and the 5'RACE anchor. Sample indexes and Illumina adaptors were added in a first PCR, and a second PCR then increased library yield. After Ampure bead purification, the roughly 650 bp TCR product was size-selected on a 2% E-gel SizeSelection system. Before pooling, library quality was checked on a Bioanalyzer, concentration was measured with Qubit, and libraries were quantified with the Kapa Library Quantification kit. Paired-end 2 x 150 bp sequencing of the libraries was performed on an Illumina HiSeq 2500. To increase sequence diversity, about 25-30% phiX was spiked into each library pool. The study's own analysis went as follows. Quality-filtered reads were processed with the UMI-based MiGEC pipeline, and over 75% of raw TCR sequences were removed by the MiGEC pipeline during error correction. VDJ genes were aligned to IMGT germline references, and clonotypes were defined by unique CDR3 amino acid sequence plus V-J genes. Clonal expansion, Shannon diversity and CDR3 relatedness were evaluated with VDJtools (CalcPairwiseDistances, ClusterSamples), while phylogenetic trees were built in CLCbio workbench. Clones with at least 8 unique UMIs were defined as expanded, with this threshold being based on coefficient-of-variation modelling across technical triplicates. The public reads were reanalyzed by TCRdb: fastp trimming at Q25, MiXCR alignment, in-frame beta chains only. Identical CDR3 protein sequences are pooled into one entry, listed with their most common genes and DNA. The V and J calls here are based on TCRdb, not the publication. The table for this sample lists tens of thousands of distinct CDR3 sequences; about an eighth of them were counted only once. The ten biggest clones cover around 14% of the sample.

Unsorted PBMC libraries were generated from 2 million PBMCs stored in RNAlater at -80 °C until RNA extraction. Peripheral blood was subjected to Ficoll-Hypaque density gradient centrifugation to isolate PBMCs, which were then cryopreserved in liquid nitrogen. Counted from cysteine to phenylalanine, this CDR3 has 15 amino acids. The read is trimmed to its CDR3 DNA, 45 bases read in frame from base 1. Germline trimming amounts to 2 bases on V and 0 bases on J, with 3 as the count of junction bases outside the gene matches. Via the germline V gene (reference sequence), CDR1 is DFQATT and CDR2 SNEGSKA. The full study reports these points: The highest TCR clonal expansion was observed in HAM/TSP patients, whereas the lowest was observed in MS patients, even when compared with healthy controls. No identical CDR3 amino acid sequences were found to be shared among expanded clones across subjects, suggesting that TCR-beta repertoires were private in all groups.

The clonotype comes from a woman between 55 and 75 years old with HTLV-1-associated myelopathy (HAM/TSP). This chain joins TRBV20-1 to TRBJ1-4; 7 middle bases align to TRBD1. Sequencing was done on a sample of PBMCs. The CDR3 here reads CSARTTGATNEKLFF. The base sequence is TGCAGTGCTAGAACTACAGGGGCAACTAATGAAAAACTGTTTTTT.